Presented here are 8 T cell receptor beta chains from one specimen sequenced in a study of molecular identifiers for immune sequencing clone quantification. TCRdb redid the calling of the PCR reads with MiXCR, one entry per CDR3 protein. The sample lists some 97,000 distinct CDR3 sequences; roughly 38% were seen once. Sequenced input: naive CD8+ T cells from blood, with Jurkat cell RNA spiked in. As for subset: FACS-sorted CD8+CD4-CCR7+CD45RA+ naive T cells. The receptor source for this set is a human donor in good health. Some libraries in this study had Jurkat cell RNA spiked in.

This clonotype has ten or more counts. This chain connects TRBV12-3 or TRBV12-4 to TRBJ2-3; no reliable D call. The CDR3 has 11 residues. Trimming removed 6 bases at V and 4 bases at J, with 5 bases between. The CDR3 nucleotides read TGTGCCAGCAGCCAGTCAGATACGCAGTATTTT. Protein sequence: CASSQSDTQYF.

This clonotype was counted once. The CDR3 does not close with the conserved phenylalanine or tryptophan, likely indicating a read error. This sequence joins TRBV19 and TRBJ2-3, with D unresolved. This CDR3 is 15 amino acids long. Trimming pared 5 bases from V and 2 bases from J, leaving 14 bases between. CDR1 is LNHDA and CDR2 is SQIVND in the germline V gene (reference sequence). CDR3 loop: CASSSGLAVTDTQYY. CDR3 DNA sequence: TGTGCCAGTAGTTCAGGCTTAGCCGTCACAGATACGCAGTATTAT.

With regard to this clonotype: A much larger clone is a single base away; this may be a read error. CDR3 amino acids: CATSDSKVADTQYF. For the CDR3, the DNA is TGTGCCACCAGTGATTCGAAGGTTGCAGATACGCAGTATTTT. This rearrangement joins TRBV24-1 to TRBJ2-3; the D is unclear. Germline V lookup: CDR1 KGHDR, CDR2 SFDVKD. CDR3 length: 14 residues. Trimming shortened V by 2 bases and J by 4 bases, and 9 bases separated the two germline ends.

The V gene is TRBV14, the J gene TRBJ1-5; D is ambiguous. Germline V gene sequence: CDR1 SGHDN, CDR2 FVKESK. The CDR3 is 13 residues long. Deletions cut 4 bases from V and 7 bases from J, with 11 bases between. The CDR3 coding sequence is TGTGCCAGCAGCCTTTGGTCGGGGCAGCCCCAGCATTTT. It codes for CASSLWSGQPQHF.

On this clonotype itself: Without the conserved terminal phenylalanine or tryptophan, this CDR3 likely stems from a read error. The V gene is TRBV10-1, the J gene TRBJ2-1, with a possible D match to TRBD2 (6 bases). Trimming took off 3 bases at V and 3 bases at J, with 9 bases between the two ends. Germline assignment: CDR1 WNHNN and CDR2 SYGVQD (reference sequence). This CDR3 is built from 14 residues. CDR3 region: CASSEGGSYNEQFY. As DNA, the CDR3 is TGCGCCAGCAGTGAAGGAGGGAGCTACAATGAGCAGTTCTAC.

As to this clonotype: This may arise from a read error, as a much more abundant clone is one base away. The conserved final phenylalanine or tryptophan is absent from the CDR3, which likely points to a read error. The chain is built from TRBV11-2 and TRBJ2-1; D call uncertain. CDR1 SGHAT and CDR2 FQNNGV come from the germline V gene. Trimming left V 7 bases short and J 0 bases short, with 10 bases between. The CDR3 extends over 14 amino acids. The CDR3 coding sequence is TGTGCCAGCACCAGTGGCGGCTCCTACAATGAGCAGTTCATC. Its translation: CASTSGGSYNEQFI.

This chain links TRBV7-9 with TRBJ2-5, with TRBD2 matching 10 bases. This CDR3 contains 18 residues. Trimming took 4 bases from V and 3 from J; bases not matched to a gene: 14. Looked up from germline, CDR1 is SEHNR and CDR2 is FQNEAQ (reference sequence). Here the CDR3 reads CASSSPPLAGEPEETQYF. The CDR3 nucleotides read TGTGCCAGCAGCTCGCCCCCTCTAGCGGGAGAACCAGAAGAGACCCAGTACTTC.

On this clonotype itself: A read error may explain this, as a much larger clone is one base away. This sequence joins TRBV7-9 and TRBJ1-1; maybe TRBD1 (5 bases). V was cut by 5 bases and J by 8 bases, with 12 bases left in between. Germline assignment: CDR1 SEHNR and CDR2 FQNEAQ (reference sequence). The CDR3 spans 12 residues. This chain's CDR3 is CASSPAGAEAFF. CDR3 bases: TGTGCCAGCAGCCCAGCCGGGGCCGAAGCTTTCTTT.